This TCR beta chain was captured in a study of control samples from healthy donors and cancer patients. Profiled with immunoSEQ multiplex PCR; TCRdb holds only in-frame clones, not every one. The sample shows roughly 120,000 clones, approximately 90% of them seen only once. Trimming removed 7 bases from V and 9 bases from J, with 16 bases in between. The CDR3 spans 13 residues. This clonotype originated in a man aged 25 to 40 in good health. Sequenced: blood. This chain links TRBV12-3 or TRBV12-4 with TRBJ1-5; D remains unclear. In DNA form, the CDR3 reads TGTGCCAGCAACACCCAAGGAATGCGGCCCCAGCATTTT. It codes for CASNTQGMRPQHF.